This entry concerns a single T cell receptor beta chain. Its cognate antigen is unknown. This sample was taken from a study of cytomegalovirus exposure and HLA in healthy donors. Overall study results and limits: It was taken for granted in presence/absence analyses that sequencing depth across donors was roughly uniform.

The CDR3 is 14 residues long. Germline loops: CDR1 PRHDT, CDR2 FYEKMQ (reference sequence). V lost 1 base, J lost 8 bases, and 5 bases stayed unmatched. The PCR had 60 Vbeta and 13 Jbeta primers. TCRdb keeps only in-frame clones here, not all; method: immunoSEQ multiplex PCR. The sample lists around 190,000 clones, about 10% occurring once. This rearrangement joins TRBV13 to TRBJ2-1; 7 positions agree with TRBD2. Material: PBMCs. This sequence was found in a young woman in good health and CMV-seropositive. CDR3 DNA: TGTGCCAGCAGCTTAGCTCTAGCGGACGATGAGCAGTTCTTC. Translated: CASSLALADDEQFF.